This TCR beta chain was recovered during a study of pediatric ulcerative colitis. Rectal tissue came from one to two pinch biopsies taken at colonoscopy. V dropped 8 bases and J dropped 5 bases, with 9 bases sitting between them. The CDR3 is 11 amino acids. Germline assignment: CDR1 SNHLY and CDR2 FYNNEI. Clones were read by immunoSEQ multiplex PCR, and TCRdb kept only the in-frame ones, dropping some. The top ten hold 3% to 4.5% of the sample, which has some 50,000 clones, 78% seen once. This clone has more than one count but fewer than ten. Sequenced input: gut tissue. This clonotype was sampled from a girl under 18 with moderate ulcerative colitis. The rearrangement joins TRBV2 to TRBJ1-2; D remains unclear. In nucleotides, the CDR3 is TGTGCCAGCCGGACTGGTTATGGCTACACCTTC. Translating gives CASRTGYGYTF.